This T cell receptor (beta chain) comes out of a study of blood T cell repertoires in COVID-19. Per the original data handling: Cell counts per sample came from amplifying reference gene primers. TCRdb keeps only in-frame clones here, not all; method: immunoSEQ multiplex PCR. V and J calls and clone size come straight from that table; D and trimming were deduced from the DNA. The sample has under 400,000 clones; around 89% are singletons. The CDR3 consists of 16 residues. The germline CDR1 and CDR2 sequences are LGHNA and YSLEER. The V gene lost 6 bases and the J gene lost 2 bases, with 20 bases spanning the gap.

The chain carries TRBV4-3 and TRBJ2-7, with D possibly TRBD2 on 5 matching bases. Sequencing used peripheral blood. The sequence was obtained from a man aged 18-30 years with active or convalescent COVID-19. The CDR3 DNA is TGCGCCAGCAGACAGTGGCGGGTAAGGTTTCCCTACGAGCAGTACTTC. Its protein is CASRQWRVRFPYEQYF.